This is a list of T cell receptor beta chains from one sample in a study of shared clonotypes between healthy human individuals. Clones were read by immunoSEQ multiplex PCR, and TCRdb kept only the in-frame ones, dropping some. The sample includes millions of clones, just over 90% seen only once; the top ten take more than 0.12%. Input material: naive CD4+ T cells sorted from blood. These receptors were collected from a man between 18 and 29 years old in good health. CDR3s include the opening cysteine and the closing phenylalanine or tryptophan.

>TRBV6-5
CASSYGGEGNEQFF
>TRBV7-3
CASSLGGAGANVLTF
>TRBV11-2
CASSPGTGNNSPLHF
>TRBV5-5
CASSGNRAGAYEQYF
>TRBV4-2
CASSRARDRVGYEQYF
>TRBV5-6
CASSPRPDPLQTQYF
>TRBV25-1
CASRDRVDSPLHF
>TRBV30
CAWSAQLETEAFF
>TRBV19
CASSPVGTGAFYGYTF
>TRBV27
CASSSGTYTQYF
>TRBV5-1
CASSDNSGNTIYF
>TRBV30
CAWKRQFEAFF
>TRBV28
CASSWTGMGNQPQHF
>TRBV5-5
CASTQDGTTNEKLFF
>TRBV30
CAWGTARNSPLHF
>TRBV9
CASSLGQGRQETQYF
>TRBV29-1
CSAGRTEGYNEQFF
>TRBV7-2
CASSQSRGNQPQHF
>TRBV5-1
CASSLSGVGTDTQYF
>TRBV5-1
CASSWSGNTDTQYF
>TRBV9
CASSENGSPYNEQFF
>TRBV9
CASSLNLGSYNEQFF
>TRBV14
CASSQDRHTQYF
>TRBV6-5
CASSPNRGGGTEAFF
>TRBV5-1
CASSLDRESEQYF
>TRBV30
CAWSSGSSYNEQFF
>TRBV5-6
CASSFRDTNSPLHF
>TRBV9
CASSGDRDSPLHF
>TRBV4-1
CASSQGQGVSYGYTF
>TRBV11-2
CASRRLAGGNTDTQYF
>TRBV6-6
CASSYSDTYSNQPQHF
>TRBV5-6
CASSNLRRKSSYEQYF
>TRBV7-2
CASSLGDRAGTEAFF
>TRBV4-3
CASSRVFFSGNTIYF
>TRBV30
CAWSSSAGHTQYF
>TRBV7-2
CASSVQGPGYTF
>TRBV30
CAWSQGGYEQYF
>TRBV11-3
CASSFSGTGNTGELFF
>TRBV7-9
CASSLNVGEHRQKLFF
>TRBV30
CAWSTNNYEQYF
>TRBV7-2
CASSPAGAGADTQYF
>TRBV5-1
CASSWGRTYNEQFF
>TRBV5-1
CASSLGRTTDTQYF
>TRBV7-9
CASSFRELPYNEQFF
>TRBV29-1
CSVGYRTEAFF
>TRBV6-4
CASRASGTSTDTQYF
>TRBV5-1
CASSFGLGAYEQYF
>TRBV27
CASSAYRGRVSGANVLTF
>TRBV7-8
CASSLPGDGNQPQHF
>TRBV7-9
CASSERGTATGTQYF
>TRBV4-1
CASSHPGSEQYF
>TRBV5-1
CASSYQGHEQYF
>TRBV6-1
CASSVRDGGTIYF
>TRBV2
CASSGGSGAYNEQFF
>TRBV6-6
CASTTGGYQPQHF